This T cell receptor beta chain was retrieved from a study of T cell repertoires in cytomegalovirus infection (dated by TCRdb to between 2019 and 2020). Study-wide context: Alongside well-studied HLA-B-restricted epitopes, the peptide stimulations were aimed at recently identified HLA-C-restricted CMV epitopes, whose presentation resists viral immunomodulation. The HLA type of each donor mattered for the analysis, because public TCR beta signatures pointed to carriage of CMV infection along with the matching HLA type.

The reads were generated on an Illumina HiSeq 1500. TCRdb passed the public sequencing reads through fastp at Q25 and MiXCR, retaining productive beta sequences. Entries are consolidated by CDR3 protein sequence, retaining the most common genes and DNA. Present in this sample are more than 300,000 distinct CDR3 sequences, about 35% of which were seen just once. The ten largest clones represent approximately 12% of the sample. Relative to germline, V is 11 bases shorter and J is 5 bases shorter, with 27 bases between their ends. From a lookup of the germline V gene, CDR1 and CDR2 are MNHEY and SVGEGT. The CDR3, from cysteine to phenylalanine, totals 16 residues. CDR3 DNA is the only sequence kept; it has 48 bases, read in frame from the first base. The meaning of the sample's treatment or condition label: in vitro stimulation with specific CMV peptide epitopes to enrich CMV-specific T cells. What the study reported, not specific to this receptor: The ex vivo response was dominated by HLA-C-restricted CMV-specific TCR beta clonotypes, which also provided the single most frequent clonotype in two of eight donors. In both this cohort and an independent roughly 330-donor cohort, the cumulative frequency of public TCR beta family members distinguished carriers of CMV infection plus the relevant HLA type.

To note about this clonotype: No antigen is known for it. No base quality information exists; no much larger clone differs at one position.

The material sequenced was cultured PBMCs, taken from culture after CMV antigen stimulation. The V and J genes are TRBV6-2 or TRBV6-3 and TRBJ2-5; the D gene is tentatively TRBD1 or TRBD2, each matching 5 bases. The TCR originated in a human donor in good health (CMV status not recorded). Some clones in this sample may be carry-over from other donors' samples. CDR3 sequence: CASHRDPKLRMETQYF. The bases are TGTGCCTCCCACCGGGACCCAAAGCTTCGTATGGAGACCCAGTACTTC.